This entry features one TCR beta chain sequence. TCRdb analysed the 5' RACE reads with MiXCR anew, one entry per CDR3 protein. The profile shows some 1,700,000 distinct CDR3 sequences, about 30% of them singletons. This sample is part of a study of identical twins. CDR3 length: 14 residues. Between the trimmed V and J ends, which lost 8 bases and 0 bases, there was a span of 9 bases. The V gene's germline CDR1 is SGHRS and CDR2 YFSETQ. The origin of this receptor is a newborn girl in good health. The chain is built from TRBV5-1 and TRBJ1-6; no clear D gene. The sequenced sample consisted of cord blood. The CDR3 nucleotides read TGCGCCAGTTCCAAGAGCTCCTATAATTCACCCCTCCACTTT. Its protein is CASSKSSYNSPLHF.